A single sample is the source of the 7 T cell receptor beta chains below, sequenced in a study of OX40 agonist ivuxolimab in advanced cancers. Only in-frame clones appear in the TCRdb table, and some are missing; sequencing was by immunoSEQ multiplex PCR. Among approximately 67,000 clones listed, approximately 81% were seen once. The specimen comprised CD4+ or CD8+ T cells sorted from blood, sampled in a trial of the OX40 agonist ivuxolimab. Receptor source: an adult with an advanced solid tumor such as melanoma, head and neck, liver or kidney cancer.

This chain links TRBV5-1 with TRBJ2-3, with TRBD2 identical over 16 bases. The CDR3 spans 16 residues. V trimming: 4 bases; J trimming: 4 bases; junction bases outside the gene matches: 3. Germline loops: CDR1 SGHRS, CDR2 YFSETQ. CDR3 sequence (DNA): TGCGCCAGCAGCCCGGGACTAGCGGGAGGGGCAGATACGCAGTATTTT. The encoded protein is CASSPGLAGGADTQYF.

This sequence joins TRBV7-2 and TRBJ1-3, with D possibly being TRBD1 (5 bases). This CDR3 has 15 amino acids. Trimming left V 2 bases short and J 6 bases short, with 14 bases between. Per the germline V gene, CDR1 is SGHTA and CDR2 is FQGNSA. The CDR3 region is CASSLFGQGENTIYF. In DNA, the CDR3 is TGTGCCAGCAGCTTATTTGGGCAGGGAGAAAACACCATATATTTT.

This chain links TRBV11-2 with TRBJ1-5; D may be TRBD1 (5 bases). CDR1 SGHAT and CDR2 FQNNGV come from the germline V gene. The CDR3 consists of 15 residues. Trimming removed 3 bases at V and 4 bases at J, with 13 bases between. The CDR3 DNA is TGTGCCAGCAGCTTGGGGGGGAGGGAAAATCAGCCCCAGCATTTT. It encodes CASSLGGRENQPQHF.

This clone was seen only a few times. The chain combines TRBV7-2 with TRBJ2-7, with D possibly being TRBD1 (6 bases). Looked up from germline, CDR1 is SGHTA and CDR2 is FQGNSA. The CDR3 totals 13 residues. The ends were cut back, 5 bases at V and 7 bases at J, with 15 bases in the middle. The CDR3 DNA sequence: TGTGCCAGCAGCCTACGACAGGACGGGGAGCAGTACTTC. Amino acids: CASSLRQDGEQYF.

This clone has more than one count but fewer than ten. This chain joins TRBV27 and TRBJ2-1; a possible D gene is TRBD1 (6 bases). Trimming pared 0 bases from V and 2 bases from J, leaving 8 bases between. The CDR3 consists of 15 residues. The germline gives CDR1 MNHEY, CDR2 SMNVEV (reference sequence). CDR3 nucleotides: TGTGCCAGCAGTTTATCCGAGGGGGCCTACAATGAGCAGTTCTTC. Its translation is CASSLSEGAYNEQFF.

The rearrangement joins TRBV19 to TRBJ2-5; D is undetermined. V lost 3 bases and J 5 bases, leaving 7 bases between the germline ends. Germline-derived CDR1 and CDR2 are LNHDA and SQIVND (reference sequence). CDR3 length: 12 amino acids. CDR3 DNA: TGTGCCAGTAGTATCAGTGCGGAGACCCAGTACTTC. Translating gives CASSISAETQYF.

The sample holds one count of this clone. The chain carries TRBV28 and TRBJ2-1, with TRBD2 as a possible D gene (5 bases). Germline V gives CDR1 MDHEN, CDR2 SYDVKM. The CDR3 contains 15 residues. V gave up 5 bases and J gave up 4 bases, with 15 bases separating them. CDR3 loop: CASSPEGRKYNEQFF. The DNA for the CDR3 is TGTGCCAGCAGTCCCGAAGGGAGAAAGTACAATGAGCAGTTCTTC.